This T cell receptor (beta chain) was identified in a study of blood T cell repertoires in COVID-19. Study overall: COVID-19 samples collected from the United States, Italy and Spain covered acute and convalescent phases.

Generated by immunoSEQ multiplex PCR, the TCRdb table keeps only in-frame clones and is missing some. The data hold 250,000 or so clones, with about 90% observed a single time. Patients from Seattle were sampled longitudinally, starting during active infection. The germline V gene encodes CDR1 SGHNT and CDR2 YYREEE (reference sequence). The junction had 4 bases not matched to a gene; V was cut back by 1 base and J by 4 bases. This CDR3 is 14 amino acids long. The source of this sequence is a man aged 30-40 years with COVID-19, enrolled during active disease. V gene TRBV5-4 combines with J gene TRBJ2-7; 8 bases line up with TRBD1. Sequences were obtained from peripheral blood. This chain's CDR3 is CASSLSRQGYEQYF. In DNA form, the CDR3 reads TGTGCCAGCAGCTTGTCCCGACAGGGGTACGAGCAGTACTTC.